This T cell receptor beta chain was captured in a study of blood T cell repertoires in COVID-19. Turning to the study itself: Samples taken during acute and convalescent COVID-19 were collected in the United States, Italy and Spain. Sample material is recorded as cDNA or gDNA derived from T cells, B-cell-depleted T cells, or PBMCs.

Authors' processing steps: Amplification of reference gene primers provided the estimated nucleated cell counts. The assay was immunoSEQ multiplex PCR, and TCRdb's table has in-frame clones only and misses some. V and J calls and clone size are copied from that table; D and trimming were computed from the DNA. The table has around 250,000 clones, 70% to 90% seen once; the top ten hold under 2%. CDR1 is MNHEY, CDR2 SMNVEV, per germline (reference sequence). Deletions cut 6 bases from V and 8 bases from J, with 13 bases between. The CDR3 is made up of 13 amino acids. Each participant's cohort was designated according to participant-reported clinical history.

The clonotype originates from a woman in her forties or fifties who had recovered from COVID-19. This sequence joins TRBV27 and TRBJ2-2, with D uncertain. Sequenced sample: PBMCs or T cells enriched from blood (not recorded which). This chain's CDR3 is CASSLVRGGELFF. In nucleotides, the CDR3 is TGTGCCAGCAGCCTGGTCCGAGGAGGGGAGCTGTTTTTT.